Below are 17 T cell receptor beta chains sequenced from a single sample in a study of OX40 agonist ivuxolimab in advanced cancers. Method: immunoSEQ multiplex PCR; TCRdb's copy keeps in-frame clones and lacks some. Of 10,000 to 15,000 clones detected, more than 75% appear once; the ten largest clones hold 25% to 30%. The material sequenced was CD4+ or CD8+ T cells sorted from blood, taken in a trial of the OX40 agonist ivuxolimab. The receptors shown here come from an adult with an advanced solid tumor such as melanoma, head and neck, liver or kidney cancer.

This chain joins TRBV28 and TRBJ2-7; D may be TRBD2 (5 bases). The CDR3 is made up of 12 amino acids. CDR1 is MDHEN and CDR2 is SYDVKM in the germline V gene. V dropped 5 bases and J dropped 1 base, with 6 bases sitting between them. The CDR3 nucleotides read TGTGCCAGCAGTGCGGGTTCCTACGAGCAGTACTTC. Amino acid sequence: CASSAGSYEQYF.

By share, this clone ranks as medium-sized (0.01 to 0.1%). V usage is TRBV7-6 and J usage is TRBJ1-1; a weak D match, TRBD1 (6 bases). This CDR3 spans 13 amino acids. Germline V gene data show CDR1 as SGHVS and CDR2 as FNYEAQ. Trimming removed 4 bases from V and 7 bases from J, with 13 bases in between. CDR3 loop: CASSSPGGNEAFF. The CDR3 coding sequence is TGTGCCAGCAGCTCCCCGGGGGGCAATGAAGCTTTCTTT.

The V and J genes are TRBV5-1 and TRBJ2-7, with no clear D. The CDR3 spans 14 residues. Trimming took off 0 bases at V and 7 bases at J, with 14 bases between the two ends. CDR1 SGHRS and CDR2 YFSETQ come from the germline V gene. CDR3 loop: CASSLEGLMREQYF. Here the CDR3 DNA reads TGCGCCAGCAGCTTGGAAGGGCTGATGAGAGAGCAGTACTTC.

The CDR3 nucleotides read TGTGCCAGCAGCTTAGTCGAGCTAGCGGGACCCTACGAGCAGTACTTC. Translation gives CASSLVELAGPYEQYF. V and J are TRBV11-2 and TRBJ2-7; TRBD2 matches at 9 bases. The V segment lost 1 base and the J segment 2 bases; nucleotides outside the gene matches: 6. The germline V gene has CDR1 SGHAT and CDR2 FQNNGV. The CDR3 loop spans 16 amino acids.

The count of this clone is one. The chain couples TRBV10-1 to TRBJ2-2, with 9 positions matching TRBD2. The CDR3 length is 15 residues. The V segment lost 7 bases and the J segment 1 base; nucleotides outside the gene matches: 4. CDR1 and CDR2 from the germline V gene are WNHNN and SYGVQD (reference sequence). The CDR3 DNA sequence: TGCGCCAGCATGGGTAGCGGGGGGAACACCGGGGAGCTGTTTTTT. Protein: CASMGSGGNTGELFF.

V gene TRBV10-1 combines with J gene TRBJ1-1, with unresolved D. CDR1 WNHNN and CDR2 SYGVQD come from the germline V gene (reference sequence). The CDR3 extends over 16 amino acids. The V and J ends lost 7 bases and 5 bases respectively, with 23 bases between them. This CDR3 reads CASILAGLGSRTEAFF. CDR3 nucleotides: TGCGCCAGCATCCTAGCAGGTCTGGGTAGTAGAACTGAAGCTTTCTTT.

J is TRBJ2-5 and V is TRBV25-1, with no clear D. Between the trimmed V and J ends, which lost 2 bases and 2 bases, there was a span of 9 bases. The CDR3 extends over 14 amino acids. The V gene's germline CDR1 is MGHDK and CDR2 SYGVNS. CDR3 nucleotides: TGTGCCAGCAGTGAACCCGGCACGCAAGAGACCCAGTACTTC. Amino acid sequence: CASSEPGTQETQYF.

On this clone: At one of its ends the junction is not consistent with the germline gene, which may arise from a read error. The chain recombines TRBV7-3 with TRBJ1-1; possibly TRBD1 for D (5 bases). This CDR3 spans 16 amino acids. Germline CDR1 reads SGHTA; CDR2 reads FQGTGA. The CDR3 coding sequence is TGTGCCAGCAGCCTAACCCAACTCGGGGGAGACACTGAAGCTTTCTTT. This encodes CASSLTQLGGDTEAFF.

This chain links TRBV7-9 with TRBJ2-2; TRBD1 is a possible D gene (6 bases). With 11 bases removed from V and 6 bases from J, the gap between germline ends came to 13 bases. CDR1 is SEHNR, CDR2 FQNEAQ, per germline (reference sequence). CDR3 length: 12 amino acids. CDR3 loop: CAGDTGPGELFF. The CDR3 DNA follows: TGTGCCGGGGATACAGGGCCCGGGGAGCTGTTTTTT.

Relative to its sample, this clone is medium-sized (0.01 to 0.1%). The V and J genes are TRBV5-5 and TRBJ2-1; D not certain. V lost 0 bases, J lost 13 bases, and 11 bases lay in between. CDR1 is SGHKS, CDR2 YYEKEE, per germline (reference sequence). The CDR3 has 12 amino acids. CDR3 bases: TGTGCCAGCAGCTTGGGGGCAGTTAGTCAGTTCTTC. The encoded protein is CASSLGAVSQFF. Together with reference TRBV5-5 and TRBJ2-1, the CDR3 gives the full variable domain: DAGVTQSPTHLIKTRGQQVTLRCSPISGHKSVSWYQQVLGQGPQFIFQYYEKEERGRGNFPDRFSARQFPNYSSELNVNALLLGDSALYLCASSLGAVSQFFGPGTRLTVL.

V gene TRBV15 combines with J gene TRBJ1-5, with 9 bases that match TRBD1. Germline assignment: CDR1 LNHNV and CDR2 YYDKDF (reference sequence). There are 15 residues in the CDR3. Losses at the gene ends were 0 bases for V and 4 bases for J; bases not matched to a gene: 1. The chain's CDR3 is CATSREQGANQPQHF. Here the CDR3 DNA reads TGTGCCACCAGCAGAGAACAGGGGGCGAATCAGCCCCAGCATTTT.

The chain carries TRBV2 and TRBJ1-5; 7 bases fit TRBD1. The junction had 9 bases not matched to a gene; V was cut back by 4 bases and J by 0 bases. This CDR3 comprises 17 residues. Germline-derived CDR1 and CDR2 are SNHLY and FYNNEI. The DNA of the CDR3 is TGTGCCAGCAGTGTAGACAGGGAAGGGGATAGCAATCAGCCCCAGCATTTT. Translating it yields CASSVDREGDSNQPQHF.

The rearrangement links TRBV4-2 to TRBJ2-3; 16 nucleotides agree with TRBD2. CDR3 length equals 18 residues. Germline CDR1 reads LGHNA; CDR2 reads YNFKEQ. Trimming took 7 bases from V and 2 from J; bases not matched to a gene: 9. The CDR3 bases are TGTGCCAGCAAACCCGGGACTAGCGGGGGGGCCTACACAGATACGCAGTATTTT. It translates to CASKPGTSGGAYTDTQYF.

The V call is TRBV9, the J call TRBJ2-7; D might be TRBD1 (5 bases). This CDR3 has 13 residues. Germline V gene lookup returns CDR1 SGDLS and CDR2 YYNGEE. V lost 4 bases, J lost 9 bases, and 17 bases lay in between. CDR3 in DNA: TGTGCCAGCAGCCCTCCCCGCTCGACAGTGCAGTACTTC. Residues: CASSPPRSTVQYF.

The chain uses TRBV5-1 and TRBJ2-2, with a weak D call TRBD2 (6 bases). V was cut by 4 bases and J by 1 base, with 14 bases left in between. Germline V CDR1 and CDR2: SGHRS, YFSETQ. The CDR3 sequence is 16 residues long. DNA of the CDR3: TGCGCCAGCAGCCCGGAGGCGCGGGGGAACACCGGGGAGCTGTTTTTT. Its protein is CASSPEARGNTGELFF. The entire variable domain, with the rest obtained from reference TRBV5-1 and TRBJ2-2, is as follows: KAGVTQTPRYLIKTRGQQVTLSCSPISGHRSVSWYQQTPGQGLQFLFEYFSETQRNKGNFPGRFSGRQFSNSRSEMNVSTLELGDSALYLCASSPEARGNTGELFFGEGSRLTVL.

The chain links TRBV10-1 to TRBJ2-7, with 8 bases that match TRBD1. CDR3 size: 14 residues. From germline, CDR1 is WNHNN and CDR2 SYGVQD (reference sequence). V trimming: 5 bases; J trimming: 0 bases; junction bases outside the gene matches: 3. CDR3 loop: CASSQDRDSYEQYF. CDR3 in DNA: TGCGCCAGCAGTCAGGACAGGGACTCCTACGAGCAGTACTTC.

The V call is TRBV28, the J call TRBJ1-1; TRBD1 is a possible D gene (6 bases). Germline CDR1 MDHEN, CDR2 SYDVKM. This CDR3 is built from 15 residues. Deletions cut 3 bases from V and 3 bases from J, with 14 bases between. The CDR3 region is CASSLGASRDTEAFF. In DNA form, the CDR3 reads TGTGCCAGCAGTTTGGGGGCTTCGAGAGACACTGAAGCTTTCTTT.